This T cell receptor beta chain appears in the sequencing data of a study of cytomegalovirus exposure and HLA in healthy donors. Across the whole study: Among the 398 donors who were genotyped, about 86% fell in the genetic ancestry cluster that is associated with self-reported Caucasian donors. Overall study findings and caveats: Among immune exposure information, only CMV serostatus was available. Three of the chains that were CMV-associated were confirmed in vitro to be specific for CMV antigens.

CDR1 is SGHKS and CDR2 is YYEKEE in the germline V gene (reference sequence). The V gene end was trimmed by 1 base and the J gene end by 6 bases; junction bases not matched to a gene: 9. The CDR3 runs 15 residues. PCR was performed using 60 Vbeta and 13 Jbeta primers. Some clones are missing from TCRdb's copy, which holds only in-frame ones; the method was immunoSEQ multiplex PCR. The repertoire holds 150,000 to 180,000 clones, with roughly 81% as singletons. Concerning this clone: The antigen remains undetermined.

Specimen: PBMCs. The source is a woman aged 18-29 years in good health and CMV-seronegative. V gene TRBV5-5 combines with J gene TRBJ2-7, with 8 bases fitting TRBD1. DNA for the CDR3: TGTGCCAGCAGCTTGTTAGCAGGGGGCCGGACCGAGCAGTACTTC. Residues: CASSLLAGGRTEQYF.